The 18 T cell receptor beta chains below all came from one sample that was sequenced in a study of blood T cell repertoires in COVID-19. Profiled with immunoSEQ multiplex PCR; TCRdb holds only in-frame clones, not every one. The sample has a few hundred thousand clones; roughly 90% are singletons. The sequenced material came from peripheral blood. These receptors originate from a woman aged 25 to 45 with COVID-19, enrolled during active disease.

The chain links TRBV11-2 to TRBJ2-7; 9 nucleotides match TRBD1. Germline CDR1 SGHAT, CDR2 FQNNGV. CDR3 length: 14 residues. The trim removed 6 bases at V and 3 bases at J, leaving 6 bases unmatched. CDR3 sequence reads: CASRSWDRVYEQYF. In nucleotides, the CDR3 is TGTGCCAGCAGAAGTTGGGACAGGGTCTACGAGCAGTACTTC.

V usage is TRBV18 and J usage is TRBJ1-2; no definite D call. V lost 2 bases to trimming and J lost 9 bases, with 16 bases between them. The CDR3 runs 14 residues. Germline V gene data show CDR1 as KGHSH and CDR2 as LQKENI. The CDR3 DNA is TGTGCCAGCTCACCAAGCGTCGGGAGACGAAGCTACACCTTC. It yields the protein CASSPSVGRRSYTF.

The chain uses TRBV7-9 and TRBJ1-2; D may be TRBD1 (5 bases). The germline V gene encodes CDR1 SEHNR and CDR2 FQNEAQ (reference sequence). The CDR3 sequence is 19 residues long. Between the trimmed V and J ends, which lost 0 bases and 4 bases, there was a span of 24 bases. CDR3 in amino acids: CASSLAGPQGNPSGYGYTF. The DNA for the CDR3 is TGTGCCAGCAGCTTAGCGGGTCCGCAGGGTAACCCATCCGGCTATGGCTACACCTTC.

The chain has TRBV4-2 and TRBJ2-4, with 8 nucleotides matching TRBD2. The CDR3 has 15 amino acids. Germline CDR1 and CDR2: LGHNA and YNFKEQ. The V gene end was trimmed by 1 base and the J gene end by 7 bases; junction bases not matched to a gene: 6. CDR3 coding DNA: TGTGCCAGCAGCCAAGCAGCGGGAGATCTGAACATTCAGTACTTC. It codes for CASSQAAGDLNIQYF.

CDR3 residues: CASSLFRGANEQFF. The CDR3 coding sequence is TGTGCCAGCAGCTTATTTCGGGGGGCGAATGAGCAGTTCTTC. The chain has TRBV7-8 and TRBJ2-1; D is perhaps TRBD2 (7 bases). Germline V gives CDR1 SGHVS, CDR2 FQNEAQ. The CDR3 is 14 amino acids. Trimming cost V 2 bases and J 7 bases, with 12 bases left between them.

This chain connects TRBV5-4 to TRBJ1-1, with D uncertain. The germline V gene has CDR1 SGHNT and CDR2 YYREEE (reference sequence). The CDR3 length is 13 residues. V was cut by 1 base and J by 0 bases, with 4 bases left in between. This CDR3 is CASSLSVNTEAFF. The CDR3 DNA is TGTGCCAGCAGCTTGTCTGTGAACACTGAAGCTTTCTTT.

The chain employs TRBV11-3 and TRBJ1-5, with TRBD1 matching over 7 bases. V shed 5 bases and J 0 bases; nucleotides not matched to a gene: 7. From germline, CDR1 is SGHNT and CDR2 YENEEA. The CDR3 covers 16 residues. The CDR3: CASSQWGQYSNQPQHF. The DNA of the CDR3 is TGTGCCAGCAGCCAATGGGGACAGTATAGCAATCAGCCCCAGCATTTT.

As to this clone: Additional DNA sequences in this sample encode the identical CDR3. The V call is TRBV6-2 or TRBV6-3, the J call TRBJ1-6; D is unclear. Trimming cost V 6 bases and J 3 bases, with 9 bases left between them. CDR3 length: 14 amino acids. Looked up from germline, CDR1 is MNHEY and CDR2 is SVGEGT. CDR3 sequence: CASSPGSYNSPLHF. The CDR3 DNA reads TGTGCCAGCAGCCCCGGGAGCTATAATTCACCCCTCCACTTT.

Here the CDR3 reads CASREGTSPSYEQYF. In DNA, the CDR3 is TGTGCCAGCAGAGAGGGGACTAGCCCCTCCTACGAGCAGTACTTC. The rearrangement joins TRBV6-5 to TRBJ2-7; 9 nucleotides agree with TRBD2. Trimming at V came to 6 bases and at J to 0 bases, leaving 6 bases not matched to a gene. The CDR3 extends over 15 amino acids. Looked up from germline, CDR1 is MNHEY and CDR2 is SVGAGI.

The rearrangement uses TRBV28 and TRBJ2-3, with TRBD2 as a possible D gene (6 bases). Germline CDR1 and CDR2: MDHEN and SYDVKM. The CDR3 loop spans 18 amino acids. The V and J ends lost 1 base and 5 bases respectively, with 22 bases between them. CDR3 sequence reads: CASSLSPGLGSILDTQYF. The CDR3 nucleotides read TGTGCCAGCAGTTTATCCCCGGGACTCGGATCAATATTAGATACGCAGTATTTT.

V is TRBV5-1 and J is TRBJ2-7, with 12 nucleotides matching TRBD1. The germline V gene encodes CDR1 SGHRS and CDR2 YFSETQ. This CDR3 has 16 residues. With V trimmed by 1 base and J by 7 bases, 9 bases remained unmatched. DNA of the CDR3: TGCGCCAGCAGCTTGCTTCCGGGACAGGGGGCGAGGGAGCAGTACTTC. Its translation is CASSLLPGQGAREQYF.

The chain carries TRBV9 and TRBJ1-1, with a tentative D call TRBD1 (5 bases). This CDR3 has 11 amino acids. Germline V gene lookup returns CDR1 SGDLS and CDR2 YYNGEE. Trimming left V 6 bases short and J 14 bases short, with 17 bases between. Here the CDR3 DNA reads TGTGCCAGCACAACCGGGACTCGAATATTCTTT. It is translated as CASTTGTRIFF. The entire variable domain, with the rest obtained from reference TRBV9 and TRBJ1-1, is as follows: DSGVTQTPKHLITATGQRVTLRCSPRSGDLSVYWYQQSLDQGLQFLIQYYNGEERAKGNILERFSAQQFPDLHSELNLSSLELGDSALYFCASTTGTRIFFGQGTRLTVV.

V is TRBV7-8 and J is TRBJ2-7; 12 bases are shared with TRBD2. Germline CDR1 and CDR2: SGHVS and FQNEAQ. J was trimmed by 6 bases and V by 5 bases; bases with no gene match: 14. The CDR3 contains 17 residues. The CDR3 DNA is TGTGCCAGCAGCCCGACCCGACTAGCGGGAGTGGGAGCCGAGCAGTACTTC. Translated, it gives CASSPTRLAGVGAEQYF.

This clone has just one count. The genes are TRBV6-2 or TRBV6-3 and TRBJ2-5; 9 nucleotides align to TRBD2. Germline CDR1 is MNHEY and CDR2 is SVGEGT. This CDR3 has 14 amino acids. Trimming at V came to 1 base and at J to 4 bases, leaving 1 base not matched to a gene. The chain's CDR3 is CASSYFSGRETQYF. CDR3 nucleotide sequence: TGTGCCAGCAGTTACTTTAGCGGGAGAGAGACCCAGTACTTC.

J is TRBJ2-1 and V is TRBV15; the D is unclear. This CDR3 spans 13 amino acids. With 5 bases removed from V and 5 bases from J, the gap between germline ends came to 10 bases. Germline CDR1 reads LNHNV; CDR2 reads YYDKDF (reference sequence). CDR3 sequence (DNA): TGTGCCACCAGCCGAATCCGGGACAATGAGCAGTTCTTC. It translates to CATSRIRDNEQFF. Using reference TRBV15 and TRBJ2-1 for the parts outside the CDR3, the full variable domain is DAMVIQNPRYQVTQFGKPVTLSCSQTLNHNVMYWYQQKSSQAPKLLFHYYDKDFNNEADTPDNFQSRRPNTSFCFLDIRSPGLGDTAMYLCATSRIRDNEQFFGPGTRLTVL.

The chain joins TRBV28 to TRBJ1-2, with 10 bases aligning to TRBD1. The germline V gene has CDR1 MDHEN and CDR2 SYDVKM. The length of the CDR3 is 15 residues. After removal of 5 bases from V and 3 bases from J, the junction contained 6 bases not matched to a gene. The CDR3 DNA sequence: TGTGCCAGCAGTCCCCCGACAGGGGGCCACTATGGCTACACCTTC. It codes for CASSPPTGGHYGYTF.

The chain uses TRBV5-1 and TRBJ2-7; D not certain. There are 14 residues in the CDR3. Germline CDR1 and CDR2: SGHRS and YFSETQ. V lost 0 bases and J lost 7, with 14 bases in between. CDR3 sequence (DNA): TGCGCCAGCAGCTTGGATGTCAGCGTCGGGGAGCAGTACTTC. Translated: CASSLDVSVGEQYF.

The V and J genes are TRBV7-6 and TRBJ2-1; no reliable D call. The germline V gene has CDR1 SGHVS and CDR2 FNYEAQ. The CDR3 covers 12 residues. Between the trimmed V and J ends, which lost 5 bases and 8 bases, there was a span of 10 bases. The CDR3 region has the DNA TGTGCCAGCAGCCGTAGCCCTGATGAGCAGTTCTTC. Amino acid sequence: CASSRSPDEQFF.